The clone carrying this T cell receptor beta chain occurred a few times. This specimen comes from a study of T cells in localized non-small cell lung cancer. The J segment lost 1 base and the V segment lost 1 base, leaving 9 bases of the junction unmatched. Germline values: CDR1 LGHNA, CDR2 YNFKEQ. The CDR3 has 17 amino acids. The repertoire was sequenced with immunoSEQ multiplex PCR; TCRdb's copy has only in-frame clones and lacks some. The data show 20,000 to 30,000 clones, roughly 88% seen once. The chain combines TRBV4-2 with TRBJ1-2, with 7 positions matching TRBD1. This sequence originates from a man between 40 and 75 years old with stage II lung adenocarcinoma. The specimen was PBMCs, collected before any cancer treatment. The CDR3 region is CASSQVLGTALNYGYTF. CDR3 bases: TGTGCCAGCAGCCAAGTCCTCGGGACAGCCCTTAACTATGGCTACACCTTC.